Listed here is a single T cell receptor beta chain. The V end lost 1 base, the J end lost 5 bases, and 8 bases lay between the germline ends. CDR3 size: 13 residues. CDR1 SGHTA and CDR2 FQGNSA come from the germline V gene. This sample was taken from a study of T cells in pancreatic ductal adenocarcinoma. Surgery without prior neoadjuvant therapy was the treatment of the selected pancreatic ductal adenocarcinoma patients. The method was immunoSEQ multiplex PCR; TCRdb's version includes in-frame clones alone and lacks a portion of them. The data hold about 97,000 clones, with over 90% observed a single time.

The TCR was taken from a human donor with pancreatic ductal adenocarcinoma. Sequenced: PBMCs. The chain carries TRBV7-2 and TRBJ2-5; D is unresolved. This CDR3 is CASSLVFPETQYF. The CDR3 DNA is TGTGCCAGCAGCTTAGTCTTTCCGGAGACCCAGTACTTC.